This passage covers 7 T cell receptor beta chains from one sample sequenced in a study of T cell repertoires in cytomegalovirus infection. No antigen has been identified for these receptors. TCRdb used MiXCR to reprocess the reads, holding one entry per CDR3 protein. The sample consists of roughly 800,000 distinct CDR3 sequences, just under 30% of them appearing once. This specimen consisted of cultured CD8+ T cells from PBMCs, obtained from culture after CMV antigen stimulation. These receptor sequences come from a human donor in good health (CMV status not recorded). Some clones in this sample may be carry-over from other donors' samples.

This clonotype was observed at least ten times. Its ends do not fully match the called genes, so a read error is possible. The V and J genes are TRBV7-9 and TRBJ1-1; D gene unclear. Germline lookup yields CDR1 SEHNR and CDR2 FQNEAQ (reference sequence). This CDR3 is built from 14 residues. In nucleotides, the CDR3 is TGTGCCAGCAGTTTAGGAGGAGCAAACACTGAAGCTTTCTTT. Amino acids: CASSLGGANTEAFF.

This chain joins TRBV7-9 and TRBJ1-2; D gene unclear. Trimming left V 3 bases short and J 8 bases short, with 10 bases between. The germline V gene encodes CDR1 SEHNR and CDR2 FQNEAQ (reference sequence). The CDR3 loop spans 12 amino acids. This chain's CDR3 is CASSFNLEGYTF. The CDR3 DNA is TGTGCCAGCAGCTTTAACCTCGAGGGCTACACCTTC. Filled out from reference TRBV7-9 and TRBJ1-2, the complete variable domain reads DTGVSQNPRHKITKRGQNVTFRCDPISEHNRLYWYRQTLGQGPEFLTYFQNEAQLEKSRLLSDRFSAERPKGSFSTLEIQRTEQGDSAMYLCASSFNLEGYTFGSGTRLTVV.

The V and J genes are TRBV5-4 and TRBJ2-7, with 10 bases identical to TRBD1. CDR3 length: 14 residues. Germline assignment: CDR1 SGHNT and CDR2 YYREEE (reference sequence). V trimming: 0 bases; J trimming: 6 bases; junction bases outside the gene matches: 3. CDR3 DNA: TGTGCCAGCAGCTTGGCCGGGACAGGGGCCGAGCAGTACTTC. Protein product: CASSLAGTGAEQYF.

The chain joins TRBV12-3 or TRBV12-4 to TRBJ2-1; no definite D call. The CDR3 runs 17 residues. V was clipped by 6 bases and J by 4 bases, with 22 bases between them. In nucleotides, the CDR3 is TGTGCCAGCAGGGACCCCCGTCGGGCTTCACCTTACAATGAGCAGTTCTTC. This translates into CASRDPRRASPYNEQFF.

This rearrangement joins TRBV5-4 to TRBJ1-1; D is undetermined. The V and J ends lost 0 bases and 1 base respectively, with 7 bases between them. Per germline, CDR1 SGHNT and CDR2 YYREEE (reference sequence). The CDR3 totals 14 residues. CDR3 coding DNA: TGTGCCAGCAGCTTGGAGGGAACGAACACTGAAGCTTTCTTT. Translation: CASSLEGTNTEAFF.

This clonotype was seen at least ten times. The chain joins TRBV6-1 to TRBJ2-1; 8 bases are a match to TRBD1. The J segment lost 0 bases and the V segment lost 5 bases, leaving 9 bases of the junction unmatched. Germline V gene sequence: CDR1 MNHNS, CDR2 SASEGT. This CDR3 has 17 amino acids. CDR3 region: CASSNLWTGSSYNEQFF. The DNA of the CDR3 is TGTGCCAGCAGTAACCTCTGGACAGGGAGCTCCTACAATGAGCAGTTCTTC.

This chain links TRBV4-2 with TRBJ1-2; TRBD1 aligns across 9 bases. V shed 3 bases and J 5 bases; nucleotides not matched to a gene: 7. Germline CDR1 LGHNA, CDR2 YNFKEQ. The CDR3 is 15 amino acids. The CDR3: CASSHSQGAGYGYTF. The CDR3 nucleotides are TGTGCCAGCAGCCATTCACAGGGGGCTGGGTATGGCTACACCTTC.